This is a list of T cell receptor beta chains from one sample in a study of blood T cell repertoires in COVID-19. Data came from immunoSEQ multiplex PCR; TCRdb stores just in-frame clones and leaves some out. The sample has fewer than 350,000 clones, 70% to 90% seen once; the top ten hold approximately 8.8%. Input material: peripheral blood. The receptors here all came from a man in his late teens or twenties with active or convalescent COVID-19. Each CDR3 is given with its conserved first and last residue. A D gene is named only where the DNA matches it firmly. Clone size is not always given. Where it is, it says once, few, many or a class for expanded clones.

j_call v_call clone_size d_call cdr3_nt cdr3_aa
TRBJ1-2 TRBV11-2 - TRBD1 TGTGCCAGCAGCTTAGTCTCAGGGGGCGTTGGCTACACCTTC CASSLVSGGVGYTF
TRBJ2-1 TRBV3-1/TRBV3-2 - TRBD2 TGTGCCAGCAGCCTTATCCCCGGGACTATAAACAATGAGCAGTTCTTC CASSLIPGTINNEQFF
TRBJ1-6 TRBV6-6 - - TGTGCCAGCACCCCGGGGTCGGGGAATTCACCCCTCCACTTT CASTPGSGNSPLHF
TRBJ1-6 TRBV2 - TRBD1 TGTGCCGCGACAGGGGAGGATAATTCACCCCTCCACTTT CAATGEDNSPLHF
TRBJ2-2 TRBV24-1 - - TGTGCCACCAGTGCAGGGTTGAACACCGGGGAGCTGTTTTTT CATSAGLNTGELFF
TRBJ2-1 TRBV6-4 - TRBD1 TGTGCCAGCAGCTCGGGACAGGGGACGGCCAATGAGCAGTTCTTC CASSSGQGTANEQFF
TRBJ2-7 TRBV5-1 - - TGCGCCAGCAGCTTGGAAGGTAGCGTGGACTACGAGCAGTACTTC CASSLEGSVDYEQYF
TRBJ2-5 TRBV25-1 - - TGTGCCAGCAGTGAATCCGGTGGCCAAGAGACCCAGTACTTC CASSESGGQETQYF
TRBJ2-7 TRBV19 - - TGTGCCAGTTTAACCGGGACACTACTCTACGAGCAGTACTTC CASLTGTLLYEQYF
TRBJ1-1 TRBV3-1/TRBV3-2 - - TGTGCTAGCAGTTACGCCCCGGGGAACACTGAAGCTTTCTTT CASSYAPGNTEAFF
TRBJ2-5 TRBV4-1 - TRBD2 TGCGCCAGCAGCTCTAAGTACGGGACTAGCGGACAAGAGACCCAGTACTTC CASSSKYGTSGQETQYF
TRBJ2-5 TRBV10-3 - TRBD2 TGTGCCAGCGCAGGAGGACTAGCGGGGCTACAAGAGACCCAGTACTTC CASAGGLAGLQETQYF
TRBJ2-3 TRBV12-5 - TRBD2 TGTGCTAGTGAAGAAAGCGGGGGGACAGATACGCAGTATTTT CASEESGGTDTQYF
TRBJ2-1 TRBV7-6 few TRBD2 TGTGCCAGCAGCTTTACCGGGACTAGCCCCTACAATGAGCAGTTCTTC CASSFTGTSPYNEQFF
TRBJ1-2 TRBV9 - - TGTGCCAGCAGCGTAGAAGTGGGTTCAGGGGCGAGCTATGGCTACACCTTC CASSVEVGSGASYGYTF
TRBJ2-7 TRBV29-1 - TRBD1 TGCAGCGTCAGGGGGAGCTACGAGCAGTACTTC CSVRGSYEQYF
TRBJ2-3 TRBV13 once TRBD2 TGTGCCAGCAGCCCCCGACTAGCGGGGGGGCCGGATACGCAGTATTTT CASSPRLAGGPDTQYF
TRBJ2-2 TRBV6-2/TRBV6-3 few TRBD1 TGTGCCAGCAGTTACTCGGACAGGGCCGGGGAGCTGTTTTTT CASSYSDRAGELFF
TRBJ1-2 TRBV7-9 once TRBD1 TGTGCCAGCAGCACCGTTCGACAGGGGGCGGTCAGCTATGGCTACACCTTC CASSTVRQGAVSYGYTF
TRBJ2-2 TRBV12-1 - - TGTGCCAGCCCCCCCCGACAGGGAGGTTGGACCGGGGAGCTGTTTTTT CASPPRQGGWTGELFF
TRBJ1-3 TRBV25-1 - - TGTGCCAGCAGTGACATCCACAGTATATCGGGAAACACCATATATTTT CASSDIHSISGNTIYF
TRBJ2-7 TRBV7-9 - - TGTGCCAGCAGCGCAACCGGGACATTCACCTACGAGCAGTACTTC CASSATGTFTYEQYF
TRBJ1-1 TRBV7-9 - - TGTGCCAGCAGCACGACCGCGACAGGTTTCACTGAAGCTTTCTTT CASSTTATGFTEAFF
TRBJ1-1 TRBV20-1 once - TGCAGTGCTAGTTCCCCACAGGGTTTCACTGAAGCTTTCTTT CSASSPQGFTEAFF
TRBJ2-2 TRBV2 few TRBD1 TGTGCCAGCGGGACAGCGAACACCGGGGAGCTGTTTTTT CASGTANTGELFF
TRBJ1-1 TRBV11-2 - TRBD1 TGTGCCAGCAGCTTAGTATGGGGACAGCCAACTGAAGCTTTCTTT CASSLVWGQPTEAFF
TRBJ1-2 TRBV5-8 - - TGTGCCAGCAGCCCACGACAGGTCTCCAATGGCTACACCTTC CASSPRQVSNGYTF
TRBJ2-3 TRBV12-5 - - TGTGCTAGTGGTTTGGCGGGGTACACAGATACGCAGTATTTT CASGLAGYTDTQYF
TRBJ1-6 TRBV19 - - TGTGCCAGTAGTCAGGGGCCTGTCTCTTATAATTCACCCCTCCACTTT CASSQGPVSYNSPLHF
TRBJ2-5 TRBV24-1 - TRBD2 TGTGCCACCAGGCGGGGGGCAAGTCAAGAGACCCAGTACTTC CATRRGASQETQYF
TRBJ2-1 TRBV2 - TRBD2 TGTGCCAGCAGTGTCTCGGGACTAGCGTCCTATGAGCAGTTCTTC CASSVSGLASYEQFF
TRBJ1-5 TRBV27 once - TGTGCCAGCAGGCAGGGCAAATTACCCAATCAGCCCCAGCATTTT CASRQGKLPNQPQHF
TRBJ1-6 TRBV5-1 - - TGCGCCAGCAGCTTACAGGGTTATAATTCACCCCTCCACTTT CASSLQGYNSPLHF
TRBJ1-3 TRBV5-4 - - TGTGCCAGCAGCCAAACAGGGACTGGAAACACCATATATTTT CASSQTGTGNTIYF
TRBJ2-1 TRBV9 - TRBD1 TGTGCCAGCAGCATAGACAGGGGTTCCTCCTACAATGAGCAGTTCTTC CASSIDRGSSYNEQFF
TRBJ2-3 TRBV5-6 - - TGTGCCAGCAGCTTGGGGGCGTACACAGATACGCAGTATTTT CASSLGAYTDTQYF
TRBJ1-5 TRBV19 - - TGTGCCAGTAGCAGGACAGAGGGTCATAGCAATCAGCCCCAGCATTTT CASSRTEGHSNQPQHF
TRBJ2-3 TRBV9 once TRBD2 TGTGCCAGCAGCGTAGTGCCACTAGCGGGCGGCACAGATACGCAGTATTTT CASSVVPLAGGTDTQYF
TRBJ2-6 TRBV6-1 - - TGTGCCAGCAGTGAATCGGCGGGGGGGGCCAACGTCCTGACTTTC CASSESAGGANVLTF
TRBJ1-1 TRBV5-6 - TRBD1 TGTGCCAGCAGCTTCGGGACAGACTCCCTACAAGAAGCTTTCTTT CASSFGTDSLQEAFF
TRBJ2-3 TRBV10-3 - TRBD1 TGTGCCATCAGTGATAGGGGGCAGGGAGATACGCAGTATTTT CAISDRGQGDTQYF
TRBJ1-2 TRBV28 - - TGTGCCAGCAGCTCCGGACACGAGGTGGGCTATGGCTACACCTTC CASSSGHEVGYGYTF
TRBJ2-7 TRBV19 - - TGTGCCAGTAGTATCTTTGGGGGGGGCCCAAACTACGAGCAGTACTTC CASSIFGGGPNYEQYF
TRBJ1-2 TRBV6-1 - - TGTGCCAGCAGTGGCGAGGCTATGGGGCCAACCTATGGCTACACCTTC CASSGEAMGPTYGYTF
TRBJ2-3 TRBV7-9 - TRBD2 TGTGCCAGCAGAGACGAATCGGGGGGGTCCACAGATACGCAGTATTTT CASRDESGGSTDTQYF
TRBJ1-2 TRBV19 - - TGTGCCAGTAGTCAGGGGCTAATCTATGGCTACACCTTC CASSQGLIYGYTF
TRBJ1-3 TRBV5-1 - - TGCGCCAGCAGCTATGGGACACAAGGTGGAAACACCATATATTTT CASSYGTQGGNTIYF
TRBJ2-6 TRBV29-1 - TRBD1 TGCAGCGTCGGACAGGGCTTGTCCTCTGGGGCCAACGTCCTGACTTTC CSVGQGLSSGANVLTF
TRBJ1-1 TRBV5-6 - TRBD1 TGTGCCAGCAGCGTGGGACAGACTGCCTTCCTAGGGACTGAAGCTTTCTTT CASSVGQTAFLGTEAFF
TRBJ2-3 TRBV15 - - TGTGCCACCAGCAGAGATGCAGGGGTTGTCACAGATACGCAGTATTTT CATSRDAGVVTDTQYF
TRBJ1-1 TRBV9 once TRBD1 TGTGCCAGCAAACCCGGGACAGGGAACACTGAAGCTTTCTTT CASKPGTGNTEAFF
TRBJ1-1 TRBV18 - - TGTGCCAGCTGTTCTACCGGGAGCCACTCTGAAGCTTTCTTT CASCSTGSHSEAFF
TRBJ2-3 TRBV7-2 once TRBD2 TGTGCCAGCAGCACCGGGACTAGCCGAAGCACAGATACGCAGTATTTT CASSTGTSRSTDTQYF
TRBJ2-5 TRBV18 once - TGTGCCAGCTCACTTCCGGGACACGTACAAGAGACCCAGTACTTC CASSLPGHVQETQYF
TRBJ2-2 TRBV7-9 - TRBD2 TGTGCCAGCAGTACTCCCGGGACTAGCGGTCTTCCTAACACCGGGGAGCTGTTTTTT CASSTPGTSGLPNTGELFF
TRBJ1-2 TRBV6-5 - - TGTGCCAGCAGTTACTCGAAGATCAAAGGGGTTGGCTACACCTTC CASSYSKIKGVGYTF
TRBJ2-7 TRBV19 - - TGTGCCAGTAAATATGGTCAGGGAAAATACGAGCAGTACTTC CASKYGQGKYEQYF